This T cell receptor (beta chain) is drawn from a study of TIL therapy for anti-PD-1-resistant metastatic lung cancer. Study-wide background: Most patients had lung adenocarcinoma.

This was the immunoSEQ v3 assay. Profiled with immunoSEQ multiplex PCR; TCRdb holds only in-frame clones, not every one. The repertoire consists of about 60,000 clones, with roughly 69% occurring once and the leading ten covering less than 8%. Time point of the sample: pre-treatment sample, taken before nivolumab and TIL therapy. CDR1 is SGHKS, CDR2 YYEKEE, per germline (reference sequence). V was cut by 1 base and J by 11 bases, with 25 bases left in between. CDR3 length equals 16 residues. Material: blood, obtained at baseline. This sequence was found in a person between 25 and 79 years old with non-small cell lung cancer. The genes are TRBV5-5 and TRBJ2-7; weak D call: TRBD2 (6 bases). CDR3 sequence: CASSLSRDSARSAEYF. CDR3 nucleotides: TGTGCCAGCAGCTTGTCCCGGGACTCAGCGCGATCGGCAGAGTACTTC.